This T cell receptor (beta chain) was captured by sequencing in a study of regulatory T cells in long-lasting Graves disease. In the study overall: Patients met the persistent Graves' disease definition after over 5 years of antithyroid drugs with positive TSH receptor antibodies.

The sample holds a few counts of this clonotype. Germline V lookup: CDR1 MDHEN, CDR2 SYDVKM. V trimming: 6 bases; J trimming: 11 bases; junction bases outside the gene matches: 11. The CDR3 consists of 15 residues. Researchers made TCR beta libraries by using iRepertoire HTBI primers and running Arm-PCR on CDR3 regions. One entry per CDR3 protein, called by TCRdb with MiXCR from the multiplex PCR reads. Of under 450,000 distinct CDR3 sequences listed, roughly 24% are singletons. As for time point: persistent/refractory GD, antithyroid drugs over 5 years with positive TRAb. TCR sequences were obtained from RNA taken from PBMCs.

The origin of this receptor is a woman aged 40 to 49 with Graves disease. Sequencing used peripheral blood mononuclear cells (PBMCs), obtained when the disease was refractory, from a patient treated with antithyroid drugs. V is TRBV28 and J is TRBJ1-6, with 9 bases aligning to TRBD1. CDR3 nucleotides: TGTGCCAGCAGCCCTACCGGGACAGGGAAAACACCCCTCCACTTT. As protein: CASSPTGTGKTPLHF. Supplemented by reference TRBV28 and TRBJ1-6, the full variable domain reads DVKVTQSSRYLVKRTGEKVFLECVQDMDHENMFWYRQDPGLGLRLIYFSYDVKMKEKGDIPEGYSVSREKKERFSLILESASTNQTSMYLCASSPTGTGKTPLHFGNGTRLTVT.